Listed here is a single T cell receptor (beta chain). Using immunoSEQ multiplex PCR, the repertoire was profiled, and TCRdb retains in-frame clones only, with some absent. The data contain roughly 180,000 clones, 80% to 85% of them singletons. The data originate from a study of blood T cell repertoires in COVID-19. Germline V gives CDR1 LGHDT, CDR2 YNNKEL (reference sequence). Deletions cut 10 bases from V and 3 bases from J, with 12 bases between. The CDR3 covers 13 residues. Patients of the Seattle cohort, enrolled during active infection, were followed longitudinally. The sample consisted of peripheral blood. The rearrangement uses TRBV3-1 (or the pseudogene TRBV3-2) and TRBJ2-2, with D perhaps matching TRBD1 (6 bases). This receptor was taken from a woman aged 40 to 49 with COVID-19, enrolled during active disease. This CDR3 reads CAIQGPYTGELFF. The CDR3 DNA follows: TGTGCCATCCAGGGGCCCTACACCGGGGAGCTGTTTTTT.